This entry features one T cell receptor (beta chain) sequence. The sample is drawn from a study of T cell changes during pregnancy in multiple sclerosis. Per germline, CDR1 SNHLY and CDR2 FYNNEI. V shed 8 bases and J shed 2 bases, with 11 bases lying between them. The CDR3 is 13 amino acids. Data came from immunoSEQ multiplex PCR; TCRdb stores just in-frame clones and leaves some out. The data contain 95,000 to 100,000 clones, around 90% of them seen just once; the ten biggest clones take up around 3.1%. This material consisted of peripheral blood, taken in the second trimester of pregnancy. V and J are TRBV2 and TRBJ2-3, with D possibly being TRBD2 (5 bases). The TCR sequence derives from a female donor with multiple sclerosis, enrolled in a pregnancy study. The CDR3, as DNA: TGTGCCAGCGCAGCGGCCCTCACAGATACGCAGTATTTT. Its translation is CASAAALTDTQYF.